The source of this TCR beta chain is a study of vaccination and CD4 T cells after COVID-19. With the Oncomine TCR Beta short-read assay, DNA from cultured CD4+ T cells was sequenced. One entry per CDR3 protein results from TCRdb running MiXCR on the PCR reads. The sample contains some 8,200 distinct CDR3 sequences, around two fifths of which appear only once. Stated treatment: roughly 11-day PBMC culture with coronavirus spike peptide pools or control peptides (ViraFEST assay). Gathered ahead of the COVID-19 pandemic (2011-2018) were the CD4+ T cells of the unexposed donor. The CDR3 is made up of 11 amino acids. V lost 10 bases, J lost 7 bases, and 13 bases lay in between. Germline-derived CDR1 and CDR2 are KGHDR and SFDVKD. For this clonotype: Its matching antigen is unknown.

Regarding the study as a whole: Spike mono-reactivity marked 304 of 307 vaccine-specific clones in convalescent patients.

The receptor comes from a human donor in good health. The specimen was CD4+ T cells from blood, cultured in vitro. This sequence joins TRBV24-1 and TRBJ2-7; TRBD1 is a possible D gene (6 bases). The CDR3: CATTGPVEQYF. The DNA for the CDR3 is TGTGCCACAACAGGGCCAGTGGAGCAGTACTTC.